This TCR beta chain was found in a study of cytomegalovirus exposure and HLA in healthy donors. Whole-study findings and limits: TCR beta sequences reportedly predicted most subjects' HLA-A and HLA-B alleles accurately. Previously analyzed data showed that most TCR beta V segments were productive at a frequency of about 90% or about 30%. Cytomegalovirus status was reportedly diagnosed by the classifier with high sensitivity and specificity.

This CDR3 is 15 amino acids long. In germline, CDR1 is SGHTA, CDR2 FQGTGA. The V gene end was trimmed by 5 bases and the J gene end by 4 bases; junction bases not matched to a gene: 7. With respect to this clone: What it binds is unknown.

In the PCR, 60 Vbeta and 13 Jbeta primers were used. Using immunoSEQ multiplex PCR, the repertoire was profiled, and TCRdb retains in-frame clones only, with some absent. Its table records about 41,000 clones. The rearrangement links TRBV7-3 to TRBJ1-3, with 8 bases matching TRBD1. The source material was PBMCs. The clonotype originates from a man aged 25-45 years in good health and CMV-seronegative. Here the CDR3 DNA reads TGTGCCAGCAGCCCCGGGACAGGCCTCGGAAACACCATATATTTT. Residues: CASSPGTGLGNTIYF.